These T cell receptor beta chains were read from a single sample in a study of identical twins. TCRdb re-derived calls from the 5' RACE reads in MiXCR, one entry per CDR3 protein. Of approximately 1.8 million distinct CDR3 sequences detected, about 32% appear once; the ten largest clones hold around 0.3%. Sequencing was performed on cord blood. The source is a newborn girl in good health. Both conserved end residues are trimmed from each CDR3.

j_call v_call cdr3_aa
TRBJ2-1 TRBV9 ASSVGGQARYNEQF
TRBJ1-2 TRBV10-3 AIPGQTSYGYT
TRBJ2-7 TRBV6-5 ASSYSPGAGDYEQY
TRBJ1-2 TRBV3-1 ASSSSTGSNGYI
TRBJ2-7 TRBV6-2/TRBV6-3 ASSYRRQGSSYEQY
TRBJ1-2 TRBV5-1 ASSSDTGDYGYT
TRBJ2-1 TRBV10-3 AISQGTSYNEQF
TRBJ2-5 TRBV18 ASSPEKETQY
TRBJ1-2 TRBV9 ASSVVINYGYT
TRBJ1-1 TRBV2 ARGRGEAF
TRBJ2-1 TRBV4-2 ASSQGDSFYNEQF
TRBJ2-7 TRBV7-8 ASSSKTGNYEQY
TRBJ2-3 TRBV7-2 ASSLRRGGSTIADTQY
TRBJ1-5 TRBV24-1 ATSDPGGNQPQH
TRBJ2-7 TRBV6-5 ASSRQRQGTYEQY
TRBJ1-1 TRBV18 ASSPDTKMNTGAF
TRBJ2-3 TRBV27 ASSWTSASTDTQY
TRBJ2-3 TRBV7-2 ASSPILAGAYTDTQY
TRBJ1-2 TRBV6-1 ASSESGGPDYGYT
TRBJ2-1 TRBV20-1 SAAGDSWEQF
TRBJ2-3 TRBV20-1 SARITGGTDTQY
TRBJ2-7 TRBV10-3 AIRSASGRAYEQY
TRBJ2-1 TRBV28 ASSHGTGGARIPYNEQF
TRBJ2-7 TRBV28 ASSWVGANEQY
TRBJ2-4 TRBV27 ASSLSTGGLDIQY
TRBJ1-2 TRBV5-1 ASSLRDRNNYGYT
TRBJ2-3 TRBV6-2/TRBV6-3 ASRPTGRLAGVVDTQY
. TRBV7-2 ASSLARLAGYNEQY
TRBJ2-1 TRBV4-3 ASSQDLVGNNEQF
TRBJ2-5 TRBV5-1 ASSYIKKLAGQETQY
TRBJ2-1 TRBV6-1 ASSPTAGGRNEQF
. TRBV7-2 ASSLGPGRLAGGGFEQY
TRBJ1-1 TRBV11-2 ASSSVRGRITEAF
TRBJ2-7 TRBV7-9 ASSPPSGLLTYNEQY
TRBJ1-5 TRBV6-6 ASSYSGRENQPQH
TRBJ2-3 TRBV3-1 ASSQEGRIHTDTQY
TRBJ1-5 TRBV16 ASSQSKQSNQPQH
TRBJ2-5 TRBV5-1 ASTLHPQETQY
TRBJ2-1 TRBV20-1 SAPGGLAAWSSYNEQF
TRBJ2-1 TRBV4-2 ASSQETPNRGGTYNEQF
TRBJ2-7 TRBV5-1 ASIRGDSYEQY
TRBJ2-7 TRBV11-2 ASPISYPQDSNHEQY
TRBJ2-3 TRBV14 ASSPRLTTATQY
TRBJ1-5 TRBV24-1 ATSDSDTEPQH
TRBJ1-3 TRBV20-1 SAGSSGNTIY